Described below is a single TCR beta chain sequence and its context. An input of about 0.5 to 1 ug of RNA was subjected to reverse transcription using random hexamers. TCRdb redid the calling of the immunoSEQ multiplex PCR reads with MiXCR, one entry per CDR3 protein. This sample yields 200,000 to 300,000 distinct CDR3 sequences, of which almost 97% are seen a single time; under 0.12% belongs to the top ten. This entry is derived from a study of CD8 T cells in Susac syndrome. V dropped 10 bases and J dropped 6 bases, with 23 bases sitting between them. Germline V CDR1 and CDR2: MNHEY, SVGAGI. The CDR3 has 15 amino acids. CD8+ and CD4+ T cells circulating in blood were sequenced for TCR beta. The CD8+ and CD4+ T cells were negatively isolated, with the TEMRA cells enriched by FACS.

This receptor was taken from a human donor with Susac syndrome. V gene TRBV6-5 combines with J gene TRBJ2-3; D is possibly TRBD2 (6 bases). The source material was CD4+ T cells from PBMCs. The CDR3 nucleotides read TGTGCCACCAGAAGACTAGACACTAACCACGATACGCAGTATTTT. This encodes CATRRLDTNHDTQYF.